The 14 T cell receptor beta chains below come from one sample, sequenced in a study of blood T cell repertoires in COVID-19. Sequencing was performed with immunoSEQ multiplex PCR; in TCRdb, only in-frame clones are kept and a portion is missing. The table lists just over 95,000 clones, 82% of them singletons. Sequenced material: peripheral blood. Every receptor here comes from a man aged 80 or over with acute or convalescent COVID-19.

The chain has TRBV7-2 and TRBJ1-2; D ambiguous. CDR1 and CDR2 (germline): SGHTA, FQGNSA. The V and J ends lost 7 bases and 2 bases respectively, with 14 bases between them. This CDR3 contains 14 residues. The CDR3 reads CASTRREENYGYTF. The DNA of the CDR3 is TGTGCCAGCACTCGGAGGGAAGAGAACTATGGCTACACCTTC.

The chain is built from TRBV6-4 and TRBJ2-3; 8 nucleotides match TRBD1. CDR3 length equals 14 residues. CDR1 and CDR2 (germline): MRHNA, SNTAGT. The trim removed 4 bases at V and 4 bases at J, leaving 4 bases unmatched. CDR3: CASSGAGGADTQYF. In DNA, the CDR3 is TGTGCCAGCAGTGGGGCAGGGGGCGCAGATACGCAGTATTTT.

CDR3 sequence (DNA): TGTGCCAGCAGCAACCGACCCCCCACAGGGGGCTACAATGAGCAGTTCTTC. Encoded protein: CASSNRPPTGGYNEQFF. This chain uses TRBV11-2 with TRBJ2-1, with 8 positions matching TRBD1. The CDR3 sequence is 17 residues long. Germline CDR1 SGHAT, CDR2 FQNNGV. After removal of 5 bases from V and 3 bases from J, the junction contained 12 bases not matched to a gene.

The chain carries TRBV6-5 and TRBJ2-4; 10 bases line up with TRBD1. Germline V gene data show CDR1 as MNHEY and CDR2 as SVGAGI. This CDR3 comprises 15 residues. With V trimmed by 0 bases and J by 7 bases, 3 bases remained unmatched. CDR3 in amino acids: CASSYSRTGGNIQYF. CDR3 DNA sequence: TGTGCCAGCAGTTACTCTCGGACAGGGGGGAACATTCAGTACTTC.

The V call is TRBV6-5, the J call TRBJ2-5; the D is unclear. The V and J ends lost 5 bases and 4 bases respectively, with 11 bases between them. Germline CDR1 and CDR2: MNHEY and SVGAGI. The CDR3 is made up of 13 amino acids. DNA of the CDR3: TGTGCCAGCAGTCCCCTAACTCGAGAGACCCAGTACTTC. Amino acid sequence: CASSPLTRETQYF.

This sequence joins TRBV5-8 and TRBJ2-3; D may be TRBD1 (6 bases). CDR3 length equals 15 residues. The V gene lost 4 bases and the J gene lost 3 bases, with 15 bases spanning the gap. CDR1 is SGHTS, CDR2 YDEGEE, per germline. The CDR3 DNA is TGTGCCAGCAGCATGGATGGGACAACAACAGATACGCAGTATTTT. Its protein product is CASSMDGTTTDTQYF.

This chain uses TRBV9 with TRBJ2-3; D gene unclear. V lost 4 bases and J 0 bases, leaving 3 bases between the germline ends. CDR1 is SGDLS, CDR2 YYNGEE, per germline. The CDR3 has 12 amino acids. The CDR3 loop reads CASSLSTDTQYF. The CDR3 DNA reads as TGTGCCAGCAGCCTCAGCACAGATACGCAGTATTTT.

The CDR3 region has the DNA TGTGCCAGCAGCCCTGAGGGGGCACGCACCGGGGAGCTGTTTTTT. This sequence encodes CASSPEGARTGELFF. The chain uses TRBV7-9 and TRBJ2-2, with 7 bases that match TRBD1. Germline lookup yields CDR1 SEHNR and CDR2 FQNEAQ (reference sequence). After removal of 5 bases from V and 4 bases from J, the junction contained 7 bases not matched to a gene. The CDR3 has 15 amino acids.

The chain joins TRBV9 to TRBJ1-3; D gene ambiguous. Trimming pared 3 bases from V and 1 base from J, leaving 8 bases between. Germline V gene sequence: CDR1 SGDLS, CDR2 YYNGEE. This CDR3 region has 14 residues. CDR3 sequence: CASSATQSGNTIYF. CDR3 nucleotides: TGTGCCAGCAGCGCAACCCAGTCTGGAAACACCATATATTTT.

Note on this clone: No conserved phenylalanine or tryptophan is present at the end of the CDR3, so a read error is the likely explanation. The DNA is left out, because the CDR3 cannot be placed on it with certainty; the CDR3 is given as TCRdb lists it. The chain employs TRBV23-1 and TRBJ2-3; TRBD1 was called by the table and not checked on the DNA. TRBV23-1 is assigned to the ORF class and has an uncertain function. The CDR3 extends over 11 residues, inclusive of both ends. CDR3 residues: CASSQGGSRGQ.

The chain links TRBV18 to TRBJ1-1; D unresolved. Germline values: CDR1 KGHSH, CDR2 LQKENI. This CDR3 has 14 amino acids. Trimming pared 3 bases from V and 1 base from J, leaving 9 bases between. The CDR3: CASSPQNRNTEAFF. The CDR3, as DNA: TGTGCCAGCTCACCCCAGAACAGGAACACTGAAGCTTTCTTT. Full variable domain (outside the CDR3, taken from reference TRBV18 and TRBJ1-1): NAGVMQNPRHLVRRRGQEARLRCSPMKGHSHVYWYRQLPEEGLKFMVYLQKENIIDESGMPKERFSAEFPKEGPSILRIQQVVRGDSAAYFCASSPQNRNTEAFFGQGTRLTVV.

The V call is TRBV28, the J call TRBJ2-7; 11 bases line up with TRBD1. The CDR3 runs 17 residues. Trimming removed 5 bases from V and 2 bases from J; junction bases left unmatched: 11. Germline CDR1 reads MDHEN; CDR2 reads SYDVKM. The CDR3 region has the DNA TGTGCCAGCAGTCCACCTCGAGCGGGACAGGGGGCCTACGAGCAGTACTTC. The encoded protein is CASSPPRAGQGAYEQYF.

This clone was counted once. Here the CDR3 DNA reads TGTGCCAGCTCACCTCTCCAGGCTGGGAATGAAAAACTGTTTTTT. This encodes CASSPLQAGNEKLFF. This chain uses TRBV18 with TRBJ1-4; D remains ambiguous. Deletions cut 3 bases from V and 5 bases from J, with 13 bases between. The CDR3 loop spans 15 amino acids. CDR1 is KGHSH, CDR2 LQKENI, per germline.

This CDR3 is CASSPGQGAPRTDTQYF. In nucleotides, the CDR3 is TGTGCCAGCAGCCCGGGACAGGGGGCTCCCCGTACCGATACGCAGTATTTT. V and J are TRBV11-3 and TRBJ2-3; 12 nucleotides match TRBD1. Germline CDR1 and CDR2: SGHNT and YENEEA. The CDR3 length is 17 residues. V dropped 5 bases and J dropped 6; count of bases not matched to a gene: 12.